This paragraph covers one T cell receptor beta chain sequence. Its specific antigen is unknown. The junction differs from germline at one of its ends, possibly a read error. The cohort included about 27 patients with locally advanced or metastatic urothelial carcinoma who were treated at Memorial Sloan Kettering on a trial protocol. Peripheral blood mononuclear cells were collected from each patient pretreatment and during treatment, giving between 1 and 8 total time points per patient. The Qiagen DNeasy Blood extraction kit was used to purify genomic DNA from total PBMCs and tumor samples. PBMCs were collected pretreatment and during treatment, and were isolated and stored as previously described. Each PCR received spiked-in synthetic TCR analog templates so that absolute template abundance could be estimated from read counts. The immunoSEQ assay was used to amplify TCRbeta CDR3 regions from genomic DNA with bias-controlled V and J gene primers. Rearranged TCRbeta segments were sequenced at approximately 20X coverage. The published analysis was carried out like this. Clustering was used to correct sequencing errors, and CDR3s were annotated against IMGT to assign V, D and J genes. Downstream analyses used only productive TCRbeta rearrangements and left out out-of-frame or stop-codon sequences. Clonality was computed as one minus Shannon entropy normalized by the log of the number of unique productive sequences. Fisher's exact test with Benjamini-Hochberg correction, at a threshold of adjusted p below 0.01, was used to find clones that differed between time points or between blood and tumor. TCRdb mirrors the immuneACCESS table, restricted to in-frame sequences. Some clones are absent from its copies; in checked studies, under half trace to an unresolved V gene, and the reason for the others is unknown. From that table come the V and J calls and clone size; the DNA was used to work out D and trimming. A total of tens of thousands of clones appear in this sample, approximately 90% of them only once. The ten largest clones capture 6.5% to 8% of the sample.

The source of the sample is a study of PD-L1 blockade in urothelial cancer (dated by TCRdb to about 2017). As for the study more broadly: Every patient began therapy in the mid-2010s and was given atezolizumab 1,200 mg intravenously every 3 weeks. About nine tenths of the roughly 30 patients were males with bladder-origin urothelial cancer, and about 65% of the roughly 29 reported a prior smoking history. An ECOG performance status of 0 or 1 was recorded for the patients, and 0 to 3 prior chemotherapy regimens had been received by the patients. Blood samples were analyzed at 3 weeks after treatment start (second dose) and at 6 weeks after treatment start. Blood samples gave median yields of about 140,000 T cells and more than 80,000 unique TCRs, along with a median clonality of roughly 0.08. The study was an exploratory multi-omic analysis of somatic, immune and clinical correlates of response to PD-L1 blockade with atezolizumab in urothelial cancer. Pretreatment tumor samples, along with matched peripheral blood collected serially before and after atezolizumab treatment, underwent TCR sequencing. Durable clinical benefit was defined as a progression-free survival longer than 6 months, and TCR features were additionally tested against progression-free survival and overall survival. Whole exome sequencing and RNA sequencing of pretreatment tumors were performed alongside TCR sequencing in the same patients. Several patients reached durable clinical benefit, while 15 to 25 patients did not. Pretreatment blood TCR-seq was available for about 27 patients, at least one posttreatment blood collection was obtained for some 25 patients, and tumor TCR-seq was available for some 25 patients. Results and caveats for the whole study, not just this receptor: Improved progression-free and overall survival was found to be associated with pretreatment peripheral blood TCR clonality below the median. Because the sample size was small (n ≈ 27) and many exploratory analyses were performed, the results are intended to be hypothesis-generating. Patients with durable benefit showed greater expansion of tumor-associated TCR clones in peripheral blood 3 weeks after starting treatment (n = 22, p = 0.022).

Including the terminal cysteine and phenylalanine, the CDR3 comprises 15 residues. Only the CDR3 region is kept as DNA, spanning 45 bases read in frame from base 1. Sequences SSHAT (CDR1) and FNYEAQ (CDR2) are obtained from the germline V gene (reference sequence). The chain is assembled from TRBV7-7 and TRBJ2-5; D gene: possibly TRBD1, on 6 matching bases. This TCR derives from a man in his 60s with urothelial cancer. Sequencing used PBMCs, obtained around atezolizumab (anti-PD-L1) treatment. The CDR3 region has the sequence CASSLGTGSQETQYF. Read as DNA, the sequence is TGTGCTAGCAGCTTGGGCACAGGGAGTCAAGAGACCCAGTACTTC. Reference TRBV7-7 and TRBJ2-5 proteins supply the regions before and after the CDR3; the full variable domain is: GAGVSQSPRYKVTKRGQDVTLRCDPISSHATLYWYQQALGQGPEFLTYFNYEAQPDKSGLPSDRFSAERPEGSISTLTIQRTEQRDSAMYRCASSLGTGSQETQYFGPGTRLLVL.